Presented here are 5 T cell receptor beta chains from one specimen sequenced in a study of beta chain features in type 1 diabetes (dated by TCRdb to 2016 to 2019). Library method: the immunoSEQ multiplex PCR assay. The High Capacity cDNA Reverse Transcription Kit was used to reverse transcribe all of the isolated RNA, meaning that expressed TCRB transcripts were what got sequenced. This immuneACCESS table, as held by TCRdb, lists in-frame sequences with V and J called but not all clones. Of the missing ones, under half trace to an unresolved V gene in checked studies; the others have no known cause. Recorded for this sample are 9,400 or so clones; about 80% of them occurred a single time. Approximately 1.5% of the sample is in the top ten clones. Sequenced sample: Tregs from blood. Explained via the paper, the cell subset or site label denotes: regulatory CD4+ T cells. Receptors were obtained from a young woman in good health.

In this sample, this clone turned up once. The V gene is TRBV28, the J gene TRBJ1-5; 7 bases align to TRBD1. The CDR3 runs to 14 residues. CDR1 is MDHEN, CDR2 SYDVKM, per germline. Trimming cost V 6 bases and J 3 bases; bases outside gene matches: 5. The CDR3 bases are TGTGCCAGCAGCCTGACAGGGATCAATCAGCCCCAGCATTTT. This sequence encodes CASSLTGINQPQHF.

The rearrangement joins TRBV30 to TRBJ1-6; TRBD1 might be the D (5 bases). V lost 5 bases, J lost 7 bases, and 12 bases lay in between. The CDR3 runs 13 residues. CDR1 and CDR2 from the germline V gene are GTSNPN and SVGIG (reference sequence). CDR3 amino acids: CAWWNGGNSPLHF. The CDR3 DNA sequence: TGTGCCTGGTGGAACGGGGGGAATTCACCCCTCCACTTT. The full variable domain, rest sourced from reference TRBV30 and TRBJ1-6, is SQTIHQWPATLVQPVGSPLSLECTVEGTSNPNLYWYRQAAGRGLQLLFYSVGIGQISSEVPQNLSASRPQDRQFILSSKKLLLSDSGFYLCAWWNGGNSPLHFGNGTRLTVT.

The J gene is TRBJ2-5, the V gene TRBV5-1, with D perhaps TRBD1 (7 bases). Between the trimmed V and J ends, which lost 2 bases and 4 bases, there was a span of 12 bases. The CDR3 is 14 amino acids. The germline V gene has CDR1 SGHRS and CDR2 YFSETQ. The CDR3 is CASSFRQGGETQYF. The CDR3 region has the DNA TGCGCCAGCAGCTTCCGGCAGGGGGGAGAGACCCAGTACTTC.

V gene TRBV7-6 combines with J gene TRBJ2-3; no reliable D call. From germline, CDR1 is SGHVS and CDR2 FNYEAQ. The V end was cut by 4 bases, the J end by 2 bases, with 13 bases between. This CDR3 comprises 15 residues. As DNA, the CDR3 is TGTGCCAGCAGCTCGAACCCTACCCTCACAGATACGCAGTATTTT. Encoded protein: CASSSNPTLTDTQYF.

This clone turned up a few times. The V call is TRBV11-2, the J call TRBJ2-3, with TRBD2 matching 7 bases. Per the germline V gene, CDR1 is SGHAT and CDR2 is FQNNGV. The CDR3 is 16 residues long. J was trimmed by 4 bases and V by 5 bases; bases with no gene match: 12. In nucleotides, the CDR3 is TGTGCCAGCAGCCGCTCGAGCGGGGCTCCGGCAGATACGCAGTATTTT. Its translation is CASSRSSGAPADTQYF.